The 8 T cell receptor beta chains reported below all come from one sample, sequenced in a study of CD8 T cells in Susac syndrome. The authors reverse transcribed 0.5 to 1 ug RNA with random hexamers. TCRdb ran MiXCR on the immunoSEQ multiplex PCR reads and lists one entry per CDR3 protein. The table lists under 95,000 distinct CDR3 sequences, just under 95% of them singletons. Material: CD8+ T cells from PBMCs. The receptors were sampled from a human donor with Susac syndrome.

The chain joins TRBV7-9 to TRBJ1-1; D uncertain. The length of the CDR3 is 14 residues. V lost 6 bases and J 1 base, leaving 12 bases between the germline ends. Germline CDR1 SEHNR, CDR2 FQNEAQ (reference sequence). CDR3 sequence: CASSSGLWNTEAFF. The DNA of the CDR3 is TGTGCCAGCAGTTCCGGTCTGTGGAACACTGAAGCTTTCTTT. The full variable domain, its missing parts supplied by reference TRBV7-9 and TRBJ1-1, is DTGVSQNPRHKITKRGQNVTFRCDPISEHNRLYWYRQTLGQGPEFLTYFQNEAQLEKSRLLSDRFSAERPKGSFSTLEIQRTEQGDSAMYLCASSSGLWNTEAFFGQGTRLTVV.

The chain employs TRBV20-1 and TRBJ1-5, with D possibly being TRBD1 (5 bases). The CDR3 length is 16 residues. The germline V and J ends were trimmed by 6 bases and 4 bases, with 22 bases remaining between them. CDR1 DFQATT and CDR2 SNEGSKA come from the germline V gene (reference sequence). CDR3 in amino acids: CSAIPRALGPNQPQHF. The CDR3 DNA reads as TGCAGTGCCATACCCCGAGCCTTGGGGCCTAATCAGCCCCAGCATTTT.

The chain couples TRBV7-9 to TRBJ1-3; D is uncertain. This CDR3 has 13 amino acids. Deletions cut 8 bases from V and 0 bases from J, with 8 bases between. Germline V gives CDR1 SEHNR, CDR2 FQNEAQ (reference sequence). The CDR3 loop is CASGDSSGNTIYF. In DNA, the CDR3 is TGTGCCAGCGGGGATTCCTCTGGAAACACCATATATTTT.

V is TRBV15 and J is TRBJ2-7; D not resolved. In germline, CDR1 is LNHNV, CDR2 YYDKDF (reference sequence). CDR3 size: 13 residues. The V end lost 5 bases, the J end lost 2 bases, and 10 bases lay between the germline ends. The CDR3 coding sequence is TGTGCCACCAGCGGTGGCCTAGCCTACGAGCAGTACTTC. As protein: CATSGGLAYEQYF.

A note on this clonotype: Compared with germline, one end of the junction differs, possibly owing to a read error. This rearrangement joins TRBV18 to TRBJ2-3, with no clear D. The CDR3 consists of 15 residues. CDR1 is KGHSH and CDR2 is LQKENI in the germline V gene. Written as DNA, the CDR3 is TGTGCCAGCTCACCACTTGGGCCCAGCACGGATACGCAGTATTTT. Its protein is CASSPLGPSTDTQYF.

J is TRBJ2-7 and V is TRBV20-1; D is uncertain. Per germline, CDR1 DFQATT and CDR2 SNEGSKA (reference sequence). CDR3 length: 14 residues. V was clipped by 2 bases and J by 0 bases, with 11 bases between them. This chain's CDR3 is CSARPVTPSYEQYF. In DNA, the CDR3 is TGCAGTGCTAGACCGGTGACTCCCTCCTACGAGCAGTACTTC.

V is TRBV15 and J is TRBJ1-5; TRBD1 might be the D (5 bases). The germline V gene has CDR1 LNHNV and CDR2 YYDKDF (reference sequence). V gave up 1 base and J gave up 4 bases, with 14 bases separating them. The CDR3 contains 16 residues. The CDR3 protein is CATSRGTPAPNQPQHF. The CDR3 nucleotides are TGTGCCACCAGCAGAGGGACACCCGCACCGAATCAGCCCCAGCATTTT.

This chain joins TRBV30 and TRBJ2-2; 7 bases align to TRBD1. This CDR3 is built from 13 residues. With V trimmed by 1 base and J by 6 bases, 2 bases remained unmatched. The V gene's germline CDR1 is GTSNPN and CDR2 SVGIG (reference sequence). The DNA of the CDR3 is TGTGCCTGGAGTGCCGGGACAGCCGGGGAGCTGTTTTTT. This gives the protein CAWSAGTAGELFF.